The 3 T cell receptor beta chains reported below all come from one sample, sequenced in a study of blood T cell repertoires in COVID-19. Only in-frame clones appear in the TCRdb table, and some are missing; sequencing was by immunoSEQ multiplex PCR. The repertoire holds under 200,000 clones, with around 82% as singletons. The material sequenced was PBMCs or T cells enriched from blood (not recorded which). The receptor set was obtained from a woman aged 45-65 years in a cohort exposed to, infected with or recovered from COVID-19 (not recorded which).

This chain joins TRBV11-3 and TRBJ2-3, with D possibly being TRBD2 (6 bases). Germline V gene data show CDR1 as SGHNT and CDR2 as YENEEA. The CDR3 totals 15 residues. V was trimmed by 5 bases and J by 5 bases, leaving 17 bases between them. The CDR3 sequence: CASSPGPGGEDTQYF. The CDR3, as DNA: TGTGCCAGCAGCCCGGGACCCGGCGGGGAAGATACGCAGTATTTT.

V gene TRBV7-6 combines with J gene TRBJ1-6; D unresolved. The CDR3 length is 14 residues. Germline V gene data show CDR1 as SGHVS and CDR2 as FNYEAQ. The V end lost 3 bases, the J end lost 5 bases, and 8 bases lay between the germline ends. In DNA, the CDR3 is TGTGCCAGCAGCTTGGTCGAGGATAATTCACCCCTCCACTTT. Protein: CASSLVEDNSPLHF. The whole variable domain, filled in from reference TRBV7-6 and TRBJ1-6, reads GAGVSQSPRYKVTKRGQDVALRCDPISGHVSLYWYRQALGQGPEFLTYFNYEAQQDKSGLPNDRFSAERPEGSISTLTIQRTEQRDSAMYRCASSLVEDNSPLHFGNGTRLTVT.

The gene calls are TRBV9 and TRBJ1-3; D is possibly TRBD1 (6 bases). Between the trimmed V and J ends, which lost 3 bases and 2 bases, there was a span of 12 bases. The CDR3 is 15 amino acids. Germline loops: CDR1 SGDLS, CDR2 YYNGEE. The CDR3 DNA reads as TGTGCCAGCAGCGCCCTGACAGGCACTGGAAACACCATATATTTT. This codes for CASSALTGTGNTIYF.